Below, one TCR beta chain is given with its context. The entry originates in a study of blood T cell repertoires in COVID-19. The overall study: The origin of the acute and convalescent COVID-19 samples was the United States, Italy and Spain. T cells, B-cell-depleted T cells, or PBMCs provided the cDNA or gDNA that served as material.

Per the study methods: Estimation of nucleated cell counts relied on the amplification of reference gene primers. The protocol was immunoSEQ multiplex PCR, while the TCRdb copy is restricted to in-frame clones and leaves out a portion. D and trimming were read from the DNA, whereas the V and J calls and clone size are those reported in that table. The sample has approximately 47,000 clones; roughly 88% are singletons. The source is a human donor with active COVID-19. The donor label of this sample is uncertain. Sequenced material: peripheral blood.

CDR3 coding DNA: TGTGCCAGCAGATCACAGCAGGGCGGGAGCCGCGCCTACAATGAGCAGTTCTTC. It translates to CASRSQQGGSRAYNEQFF. This sequence joins TRBV3-1 (or the pseudogene TRBV3-2) and TRBJ2-1, with 7 bases lining up with TRBD2. Germline-derived CDR1 and CDR2 are LGHDT and YNNKEL (reference sequence). The V gene end was trimmed by 6 bases and the J gene end by 2 bases; junction bases not matched to a gene: 16. CDR3 length equals 18 residues.